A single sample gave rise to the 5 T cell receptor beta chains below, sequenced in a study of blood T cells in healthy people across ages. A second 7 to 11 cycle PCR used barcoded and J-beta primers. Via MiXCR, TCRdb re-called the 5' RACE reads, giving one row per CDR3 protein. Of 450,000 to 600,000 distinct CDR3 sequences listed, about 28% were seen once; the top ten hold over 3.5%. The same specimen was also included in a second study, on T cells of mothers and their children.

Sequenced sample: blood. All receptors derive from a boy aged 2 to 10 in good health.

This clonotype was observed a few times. In nucleotides, the CDR3 is TGTGCCAGCAGCTTGGGGACTTCCGGGACCTCAAGCACAGATACGCAGTATTTT. Its protein product is CASSLGTSGTSSTDTQYF. The chain carries TRBV5-5 and TRBJ2-3; D may match TRBD1 or TRBD2 (5 bases each). Trimming shortened V by 0 bases and J by 0 bases, and 17 bases separated the two germline ends. This CDR3 is built from 18 residues. Germline CDR1 SGHKS, CDR2 YYEKEE (reference sequence).

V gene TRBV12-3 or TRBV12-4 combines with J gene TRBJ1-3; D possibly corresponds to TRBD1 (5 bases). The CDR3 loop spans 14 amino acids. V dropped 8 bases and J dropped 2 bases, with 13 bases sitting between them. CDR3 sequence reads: CASGGDRTGNTIYF. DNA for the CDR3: TGTGCCAGCGGGGGTGACAGAACTGGAAACACCATATATTTT.

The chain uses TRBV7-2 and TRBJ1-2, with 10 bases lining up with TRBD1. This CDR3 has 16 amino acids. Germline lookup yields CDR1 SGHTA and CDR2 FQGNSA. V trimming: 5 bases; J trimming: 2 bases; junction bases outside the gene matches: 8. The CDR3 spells CASSPGQGPLNYGYTF. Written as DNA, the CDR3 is TGTGCCAGCAGCCCGGGACAGGGGCCTCTCAACTATGGCTACACCTTC.

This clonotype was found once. This chain's CDR3 is CASSQTGYNEQFF. The CDR3 bases are TGTGCCAGCAGCCAGACAGGGTACAATGAGCAGTTCTTC. The chain employs TRBV14 and TRBJ2-1, with 7 bases fitting TRBD1. After removal of 3 bases from V and 4 bases from J, the junction contained 0 bases not matched to a gene. The CDR3 length is 13 residues. Per germline, CDR1 SGHDN and CDR2 FVKESK.

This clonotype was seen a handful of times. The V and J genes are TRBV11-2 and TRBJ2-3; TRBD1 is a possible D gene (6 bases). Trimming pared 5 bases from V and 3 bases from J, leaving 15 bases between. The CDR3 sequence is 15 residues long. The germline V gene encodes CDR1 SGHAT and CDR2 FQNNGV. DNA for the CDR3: TGTGCCAGCAGCGGAACGACAGGCGCAACAGATACGCAGTATTTT. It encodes CASSGTTGATDTQYF.